This TCR beta chain originates from a study of cytomegalovirus exposure and HLA in healthy donors. Study results and caveats: Reportedly, cytomegalovirus status was diagnosed with high sensitivity and specificity.

Germline CDR1 reads SQVTM; CDR2 reads ANQGSEA. The CDR3 contains 16 residues. V gave up 6 bases and J gave up 7 bases; unmatched junction bases: 17. The repertoire was sequenced with immunoSEQ multiplex PCR; TCRdb's copy has only in-frame clones and lacks some. The table records 130,000 to 150,000 clones, roughly 87% of them present only once. About this clone itself: Antigen specificity is unknown.

This chain uses TRBV29-1 with TRBJ2-1; 8 bases are shared with TRBD2. Sample: PBMCs. The sequence derives from a man between 18 and 29 years old in good health and CMV-seropositive. The CDR3 nucleotides are TGCAGCGTGGTTCCCTTTGGGACTAGTCCGGAAAATGAGCAGTTCTTC. It codes for CSVVPFGTSPENEQFF.